The 20 T cell receptor beta chains below come from one sample, sequenced in a study of blood T cell repertoires in COVID-19. Method: immunoSEQ multiplex PCR; TCRdb's copy keeps in-frame clones and lacks some. The sample yields around 72,000 clones, about 82% seen once. Source material: peripheral blood. The receptors were gathered from a woman in her fifties or sixties with acute or convalescent COVID-19.

The chain couples TRBV2 to TRBJ2-3; TRBD1 aligns across 7 bases. The J segment lost 4 bases and the V segment lost 6 bases, leaving 4 bases of the junction unmatched. CDR1 SNHLY and CDR2 FYNNEI come from the germline V gene. The CDR3 has 13 amino acids. CDR3 sequence (DNA): TGTGCCAGCAGGACCGACAGGGCAGATACGCAGTATTTT. Translated: CASRTDRADTQYF.

The V and J genes are TRBV10-3 and TRBJ1-1; no clear D. Germline-derived CDR1 and CDR2 are ENHRY and SYGVKD. This CDR3 is built from 14 residues. Trimming pared 9 bases from V and 1 base from J, leaving 15 bases between. The CDR3 region is CAIHERLGNTEAFF. The CDR3 DNA sequence: TGTGCCATTCATGAAAGACTGGGGAACACTGAAGCTTTCTTT.

The genes are TRBV9 and TRBJ2-3; maybe TRBD2 (6 bases). The CDR3 has 15 residues. Germline-derived CDR1 and CDR2 are SGDLS and YYNGEE. Trimming pared 1 base from V and 0 bases from J, leaving 9 bases between. The CDR3, as DNA: TGTGCCAGCAGCGTATTAGCGGCTAGCACAGATACGCAGTATTTT. Translated, it gives CASSVLAASTDTQYF.

V gene TRBV10-3 combines with J gene TRBJ1-1; 9 bases fit TRBD1. With 10 bases clipped from V and 4 bases from J, the junction kept 13 bases outside the gene matches. The CDR3 covers 15 residues. Looked up from germline, CDR1 is ENHRY and CDR2 is SYGVKD. CDR3 amino acids: CATAGVDRGGTEAFF. The CDR3 nucleotides read TGTGCCACTGCCGGCGTTGACAGGGGGGGCACTGAAGCTTTCTTT.

This chain uses TRBV10-3 with TRBJ2-7; D is undetermined. Trimming took off 3 bases at V and 2 bases at J, with 2 bases between the two ends. Germline lookup yields CDR1 ENHRY and CDR2 SYGVKD. This CDR3 region has 11 residues. DNA of the CDR3: TGTGCCATCAGTGACACCTACGAGCAGTACTTC. Translated, it gives CAISDTYEQYF.

The chain recombines TRBV24-1 with TRBJ2-1; no clear D gene. Looked up from germline, CDR1 is KGHDR and CDR2 is SFDVKD. Trimming stripped 4 bases from V and 0 bases from J, with 9 bases between. The CDR3 runs 15 residues. CDR3: CATSEVSSSYNEQFF. Here the CDR3 DNA reads TGTGCCACCAGTGAAGTATCTAGCTCCTACAATGAGCAGTTCTTC.

The chain uses TRBV19 and TRBJ1-1, with D tentatively TRBD1 (6 bases). V lost 11 bases and J lost 0, with 13 bases in between. This CDR3 has 13 amino acids. Germline V gene sequence: CDR1 LNHDA, CDR2 SQIVND (reference sequence). DNA for the CDR3: TGTGCCGCGTCATCAGGGGTGAACACTGAAGCTTTCTTT. Protein sequence: CAASSGVNTEAFF.

The chain links TRBV6-5 to TRBJ1-6; D is undetermined. The CDR3 totals 14 residues. V gave up 0 bases and J gave up 6 bases, with 6 bases separating them. Germline CDR1 is MNHEY and CDR2 is SVGAGI. The CDR3 loop reads CASSYSRPNSPLHF. The DNA of the CDR3 is TGTGCCAGCAGTTACTCGCGCCCTAATTCACCCCTCCACTTT.

The chain joins TRBV18 to TRBJ1-1; D is uncertain. The CDR3 totals 13 residues. Germline CDR1 and CDR2: KGHSH and LQKENI. Trimming stripped 1 base from V and 11 bases from J, with 14 bases between. The CDR3 loop reads CASSPQQDSQAFF. CDR3 DNA sequence: TGTGCCAGCTCACCACAGCAGGATTCGCAGGCTTTCTTT.

This clone appeared once. The chain is built from TRBV6-6 and TRBJ1-1; D possibly corresponds to TRBD1 (5 bases). Germline lookup yields CDR1 MNHNY and CDR2 SVGAGI (reference sequence). V lost 6 bases, J lost 7 bases, and 9 bases lay in between. This CDR3 is built from 11 residues. The CDR3 nucleotides are TGTGCCAGCAGACCGCAGGGTGAAGCTTTCTTT. It encodes CASRPQGEAFF.

This chain connects TRBV14 to TRBJ2-1; weak D call: TRBD1 (6 bases). Germline-derived CDR1 and CDR2 are SGHDN and FVKESK. V gave up 4 bases and J gave up 3 bases, with 13 bases separating them. The length of the CDR3 is 15 residues. The CDR3 sequence is CASSLPQGRYNEQFF. The DNA of the CDR3 is TGTGCCAGCAGCCTCCCACAGGGCCGCTACAATGAGCAGTTCTTC.

The chain links TRBV7-2 to TRBJ2-5; D is undetermined. Germline values: CDR1 SGHTA, CDR2 FQGNSA. Trimming took off 0 bases at V and 5 bases at J, with 10 bases between the two ends. The CDR3 runs to 14 residues. CDR3: CASSLALGSETQYF. In nucleotides, the CDR3 is TGTGCCAGCAGCTTAGCGCTTGGCTCCGAGACCCAGTACTTC.

The chain carries TRBV7-6 and TRBJ2-7; possibly TRBD1 for D (6 bases). Germline V gene data show CDR1 as SGHVS and CDR2 as FNYEAQ. The CDR3 has 18 amino acids. The germline V and J ends were trimmed by 5 bases and 6 bases, with 29 bases remaining between them. The CDR3 nucleotides are TGTGCCAGCAGCCGACTGAGTACAGGGCTACCAAAGGCGACCGAGCAGTACTTC. It specifies CASSRLSTGLPKATEQYF. Supplemented by reference TRBV7-6 and TRBJ2-7, the full variable domain reads GAGVSQSPRYKVTKRGQDVALRCDPISGHVSLYWYRQALGQGPEFLTYFNYEAQQDKSGLPNDRFSAERPEGSISTLTIQRTEQRDSAMYRCASSRLSTGLPKATEQYFGPGTRLTVT.

In its sample, this clone was seen once. V usage is TRBV3-1 (or the pseudogene TRBV3-2) and J usage is TRBJ1-1, with D possibly being TRBD1 (5 bases). Germline lookup yields CDR1 LGHDT and CDR2 YNNKEL (reference sequence). Trimming shortened V by 6 bases and J by 4 bases, and 12 bases separated the two germline ends. The CDR3 has 13 residues. The DNA for the CDR3 is TGTGCCAGCAGTCGAGGTAGGGGCACTGAAGCTTTCTTT. Protein product: CASSRGRGTEAFF.

This chain joins TRBV28 and TRBJ1-2; tentative D call: TRBD1 (5 bases). The V gene's germline CDR1 is MDHEN and CDR2 SYDVKM. V was clipped by 6 bases and J by 7 bases, with 15 bases between them. The CDR3 consists of 13 residues. The CDR3 nucleotides read TGTGCCAGCAGGAGGGACTACGGGAGTGGCTACACCTTC. It encodes CASRRDYGSGYTF.

The sample holds a few counts of this clone. The chain recombines TRBV19 with TRBJ1-3; no reliable D call. Germline lookup yields CDR1 LNHDA and CDR2 SQIVND (reference sequence). V lost 5 bases, J lost 1 base, and 12 bases lay in between. The CDR3 loop spans 15 amino acids. CDR3 sequence (DNA): TGTGCCAGTAGTCCCTTCGCGGCGTCTGGAAACACCATATATTTT. Its translation: CASSPFAASGNTIYF.

The genes are TRBV15 and TRBJ2-7, with a tentative D call TRBD1 (5 bases). Germline V gene data show CDR1 as LNHNV and CDR2 as YYDKDF (reference sequence). The CDR3 has 13 residues. Trimming cost V 1 base and J 5 bases, with 9 bases left between them. DNA of the CDR3: TGTGCCACCAGCAGAGGGGTAGGGGACGAGCAGTACTTC. Its protein product is CATSRGVGDEQYF.

The chain carries TRBV3-1 (or the pseudogene TRBV3-2) and TRBJ1-4; 7 bases align to TRBD1. The germline V gene encodes CDR1 LGHDT and CDR2 YNNKEL (reference sequence). This CDR3 contains 13 residues. The J segment lost 8 bases and the V segment lost 1 base, leaving 1 base of the junction unmatched. CDR3 protein: CASSQAQGEKLFF. The CDR3 DNA follows: TGTGCCAGCAGCCAAGCACAGGGGGAAAAACTGTTTTTT.

The chain has TRBV3-1 (or the pseudogene TRBV3-2) and TRBJ1-4, with TRBD1 matching 12 bases. J was trimmed by 10 bases and V by 4 bases; bases with no gene match: 7. The CDR3 spans 15 residues. Looked up from germline, CDR1 is LGHDT and CDR2 is YNNKEL (reference sequence). Here the CDR3 DNA reads TGTGCCAGCAGCCGTGCCGGGACAGGGGGCGGAAAACTGTTTTTT. Amino acids: CASSRAGTGGGKLFF.

The chain is built from TRBV19 and TRBJ1-5, with 9 bases that match TRBD1. The CDR3 runs to 16 residues. V lost 1 base and J lost 3; bases outside the gene matches: 4. The germline CDR1 and CDR2 sequences are LNHDA and SQIVND (reference sequence). As DNA, the CDR3 is TGTGCCAGTAGTATAGTTGGGACAGGGCCCAATCAGCCCCAGCATTTT. It yields the protein CASSIVGTGPNQPQHF.